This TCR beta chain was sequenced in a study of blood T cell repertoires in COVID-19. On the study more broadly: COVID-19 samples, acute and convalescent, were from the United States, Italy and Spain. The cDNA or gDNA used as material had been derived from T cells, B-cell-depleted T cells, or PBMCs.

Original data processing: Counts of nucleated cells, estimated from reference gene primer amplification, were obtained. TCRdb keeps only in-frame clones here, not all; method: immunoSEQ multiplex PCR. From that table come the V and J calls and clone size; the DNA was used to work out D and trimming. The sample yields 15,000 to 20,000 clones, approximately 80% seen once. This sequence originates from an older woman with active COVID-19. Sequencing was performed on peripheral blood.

This CDR3 reads CASSRRANTEAFF. The CDR3 nucleotides are TGTGCCAGTAGTAGGAGGGCGAACACTGAAGCTTTCTTT. This chain connects TRBV19 to TRBJ1-1; D call uncertain. There are 13 residues in the CDR3. Germline V gene data show CDR1 as LNHDA and CDR2 as SQIVND (reference sequence). Trimming shortened V by 4 bases and J by 1 base, and 7 bases separated the two germline ends.